These T cell receptor beta chains were read from a single sample in a study of regulatory T cells in long-lasting Graves disease. TCRdb fed the multiplex PCR reads into MiXCR, producing one record per CDR3 protein. Of about 460,000 distinct CDR3 sequences listed, around 15% are singletons. This sample was shared with a second study, whose subject was T cells in Graves' hyperthyroidism and ophthalmopathy.

The sample here was peripheral blood mononuclear cells (PBMCs), taken at new diagnosis, from a patient treated with antithyroid drugs. These receptors all stem from a woman aged 50 to 60 with Graves disease. The CDR3 runs from the conserved cysteine through the conserved F or W.

j_call cdr3_length v_call cdr3_aa
TRBJ1-1 12 TRBV20-1 CSARRGNTEAFF
TRBJ1-1 14 TRBV28 CASSLFWRNTEAFF
TRBJ1-2 14 TRBV30 CAWSEASFSYGYTF
TRBJ2-7 16 TRBV5-6 CASSHAVGTRTYEQYF
TRBJ2-7 12 TRBV19 CASSIVALEQYF
TRBJ2-1 18 TRBV27 CASSPSPWDRGNYNEQFF
TRBJ2-6 19 TRBV9 CASSVAGGGATTGANVLTF
TRBJ2-7 14 TRBV5-1 CASSLAPTSYEQYF
TRBJ2-5 16 TRBV11-2 CASSLGDTGGGETQYF
TRBJ1-4 13 TRBV7-3 CASSLSRDEKLFF
TRBJ1-3 13 TRBV20-1 CSASGPGENTIYF
TRBJ2-1 19 TRBV14 CASSQDLRRLTSGEYEQFF
TRBJ2-2 13 TRBV20-1 CSAIGPNTGELFF
TRBJ2-3 15 TRBV7-6 CASSPAAAGGYTQYF
TRBJ2-1 16 TRBV12-5 CASGLAARGRNNEQFF
TRBJ2-3 16 TRBV28 CASGGGLAGEGDTQYF
TRBJ2-5 12 TRBV5-6 CASIGTGGTQYF
TRBJ2-1 14 TRBV9 CASSAAGHYNEQFF
TRBJ2-7 13 TRBV10-3 CAISRDISYEQYF